One sample yielded the 29 T cell receptor beta chains listed below, sequenced in a study of T cells in Graves' hyperthyroidism and ophthalmopathy. Amplified TCR beta CDR3 regions derived from RNA transcripts. The HTBI primer set drove a first-round RT-PCR of the TCR CDR3. TCRdb called the multiplex PCR reads again in MiXCR, with one record for every CDR3 protein. The profile shows about 840,000 distinct CDR3 sequences, around 39% of them singletons. Input material: blood. Receptors were obtained from a man between 18 and 35 years old with Graves' hyperthyroidism.

This clonotype was recorded a few times. The V call is TRBV11-2, the J call TRBJ2-7; no definite D call. Germline V gives CDR1 SGHAT, CDR2 FQNNGV. V lost 6 bases, J lost 0 bases, and 6 bases lay in between. This CDR3 is 12 amino acids long. CDR3 nucleotide sequence: TGTGCCAGCAGATCAAACTCCTACGAGCAGTACTTC. Translated: CASRSNSYEQYF.

The chain uses TRBV7-9 and TRBJ2-5; TRBD1 or TRBD2 may be the D gene (5 bases each). With 1 base removed from V and 6 bases from J, the gap between germline ends came to 15 bases. CDR3 length: 15 residues. Germline-derived CDR1 and CDR2 are SEHNR and FQNEAQ (reference sequence). For the CDR3, the DNA is TGTGCCAGCAGCTTAGAGGCAGGGAGCTTAAAGACCCAGTACTTC. Protein sequence: CASSLEAGSLKTQYF.

This clonotype was seen at least ten times. The V call is TRBV19, the J call TRBJ1-5, with D hard to call. The CDR3 covers 13 residues. From germline, CDR1 is LNHDA and CDR2 SQIVND (reference sequence). V lost 8 bases and J lost 5, with 13 bases in between. CDR3 sequence reads: CASWSDWDQPQHF. The DNA of the CDR3 is TGTGCCAGTTGGTCAGACTGGGATCAGCCCCAGCATTTT.

For this clonotype: A much larger clone lies one base from this, so it may be a read error. V is TRBV6-5 and J is TRBJ2-5; possibly TRBD2 for D (5 bases). In germline, CDR1 is MNHEY, CDR2 SVGAGI. Trimming left V 5 bases short and J 4 bases short, with 11 bases between. CDR3 length equals 13 residues. DNA of the CDR3: TGTGCCAGCAGTGAGATCGAGGGAGAGACCCAGTACTTC. Protein sequence: CASSEIEGETQYF.

V usage is TRBV2 and J usage is TRBJ1-1, with 10 positions matching TRBD1. Germline V gene lookup returns CDR1 SNHLY and CDR2 FYNNEI. This CDR3 region has 18 residues. Trimming cost V 6 bases and J 0 bases; bases outside gene matches: 13. The CDR3: CASSGIDRGLNMNTEAFF. Here the CDR3 DNA reads TGTGCCAGCAGCGGGATTGACAGGGGGCTTAACATGAACACTGAAGCTTTCTTT.

This rearrangement joins TRBV6-5 to TRBJ1-4; 9 bases are a match to TRBD1. The CDR3 has 15 amino acids. V lost 2 bases and J lost 7; bases outside the gene matches: 5. Per the germline V gene, CDR1 is MNHEY and CDR2 is SVGAGI. The CDR3, as DNA: TGTGCCAGCAGTTACAGTAACAGGGGGCTTGAAAAACTGTTTTTT. This gives the protein CASSYSNRGLEKLFF.

At least ten counts were recorded for this clonotype. The gene calls are TRBV19 and TRBJ1-6, with TRBD1 as a possible D gene (5 bases). The germline CDR1 and CDR2 sequences are LNHDA and SQIVND (reference sequence). This CDR3 contains 14 residues. V lost 3 bases and J 7 bases, leaving 10 bases between the germline ends. The CDR3 reads CASSMGVKNSPLHF. DNA for the CDR3: TGTGCCAGTAGTATGGGGGTAAAGAATTCACCCCTCCACTTT.

This clonotype was counted ten times or more. The chain recombines TRBV7-9 with TRBJ1-1, with D possibly being TRBD1 (5 bases). Germline loops: CDR1 SEHNR, CDR2 FQNEAQ (reference sequence). V dropped 5 bases and J dropped 0 bases, with 10 bases sitting between them. The CDR3 length is 14 residues. CDR3 sequence (DNA): TGTGCCAGCAGCAAGACAGAATTGAACACTGAAGCTTTCTTT. Encoded protein: CASSKTELNTEAFF.

V is TRBV5-1 and J is TRBJ1-2; TRBD1 might be the D (5 bases). Germline V gene data show CDR1 as SGHRS and CDR2 as YFSETQ. V lost 0 bases and J 4 bases, leaving 25 bases between the germline ends. This CDR3 is built from 19 residues. CDR3 bases: TGCGCCAGCAGCTTGGTAGCGCCGAACACCGGGACGGTCGCCTATGGCTACACCTTC. It is translated as CASSLVAPNTGTVAYGYTF. The whole variable domain, remainder taken from reference TRBV5-1 and TRBJ1-2, is KAGVTQTPRYLIKTRGQQVTLSCSPISGHRSVSWYQQTPGQGLQFLFEYFSETQRNKGNFPGRFSGRQFSNSRSEMNVSTLELGDSALYLCASSLVAPNTGTVAYGYTFGSGTRLTVV.

This clonotype has at least ten counts. The J gene is TRBJ2-7, the V gene TRBV2; possibly TRBD2 for D (6 bases). Germline V gives CDR1 SNHLY, CDR2 FYNNEI. With 3 bases removed from V and 3 bases from J, the gap between germline ends came to 12 bases. This CDR3 region has 14 residues. In DNA, the CDR3 is TGTGCCAGCAGTGATGTAGGGGACTTCTACGAGCAGTACTTC. It specifies CASSDVGDFYEQYF.

This clonotype turned up a few times. The V gene is TRBV7-9, the J gene TRBJ1-1; D is uncertain. Germline lookup yields CDR1 SEHNR and CDR2 FQNEAQ (reference sequence). CDR3 length: 14 amino acids. Trimming took 3 bases from V and 4 from J, leaving 12 bases between them. This CDR3 is CASSFQGVGTEAFF. The CDR3 coding sequence is TGTGCCAGCAGCTTCCAAGGAGTTGGCACTGAAGCTTTCTTT.

This clonotype appeared many times. The CDR3 sequence: CASSHDLYEQYF. CDR3 bases: TGTGCCAGCAGCCATGACCTCTACGAGCAGTACTTC. This sequence joins TRBV7-9 and TRBJ2-7; D remains ambiguous. Trimming shortened V by 5 bases and J by 3 bases, and 8 bases separated the two germline ends. This CDR3 spans 12 amino acids. Germline V gene data show CDR1 as SEHNR and CDR2 as FQNEAQ (reference sequence).

J is TRBJ1-3 and V is TRBV5-1; a weak D match, TRBD1 (5 bases). This CDR3 is built from 15 residues. V was cut by 0 bases and J by 2 bases, with 9 bases left in between. Germline CDR1 SGHRS, CDR2 YFSETQ. The CDR3 loop is CASSLGRDPGNTIYF. CDR3 coding DNA: TGCGCCAGCAGCTTGGGAAGGGACCCTGGAAACACCATATATTTT.

Details on this clonotype: Just one base apart from a much larger clone, this may be a read error. J is TRBJ1-1 and V is TRBV19; D unresolved. The CDR3 loop spans 13 amino acids. The germline V gene has CDR1 LNHDA and CDR2 SQIVND (reference sequence). V was pared by 3 bases and J by 4 bases, with 9 bases between. The DNA for the CDR3 is TGTGCCAGTAGTATGTTGGCGAGCACTGAAGCTTTCTTT. This encodes CASSMLASTEAFF.

Comment on this clonotype: A much bigger clone sits one base away, suggesting this may be a read error. This chain uses TRBV14 with TRBJ2-7; 9 nucleotides align to TRBD1. This CDR3 has 13 residues. Trimming cost V 6 bases and J 3 bases; bases outside gene matches: 3. Germline CDR1 is SGHDN and CDR2 is FVKESK. CDR3 residues: CASSWDRDYEQYF. The CDR3 DNA is TGTGCCAGCAGTTGGGACAGGGACTACGAGCAGTACTTC.

This chain joins TRBV29-1 and TRBJ2-2; a weak D match, TRBD1 (5 bases). This CDR3 spans 11 amino acids. V was trimmed by 6 bases and J by 4 bases, leaving 6 bases between them. The germline V gene encodes CDR1 SQVTM and CDR2 ANQGSEA. The CDR3 loop reads CSVTVTGELFF. CDR3 DNA sequence: TGCAGCGTGACAGTCACCGGGGAGCTGTTTTTT.

This clonotype was found a few times. The gene calls are TRBV7-8 and TRBJ2-7; D not certain. Germline V gene sequence: CDR1 SGHVS, CDR2 FQNEAQ. V lost 1 base, J lost 9 bases, and 7 bases lay in between. The CDR3 extends over 11 amino acids. The CDR3 DNA is TGTGCCAGCAGCTTAGACGTATTGCAGTACTTC. Translating it yields CASSLDVLQYF. Together with reference TRBV7-8 and TRBJ2-7, the CDR3 gives the full variable domain: GAGVSQSPRYKVAKRGQDVALRCDPISGHVSLFWYQQALGQGPEFLTYFQNEAQLDKSGLPSDRFFAERPEGSVSTLKIQRTQQEDSAVYLCASSLDVLQYFGPGTRLTVT.

As to this clonotype: Relative to the germline gene, one junction end is altered; a read error may explain this. The chain is built from TRBV29-1 and TRBJ1-1; D possibly corresponds to TRBD1 (5 bases). Per the germline V gene, CDR1 is SQVTM and CDR2 is ANQGSEA. The CDR3 loop spans 11 amino acids. The CDR3 loop reads CSAEGNREAFF. CDR3 nucleotide sequence: TGCAGCGCCGAGGGGAATCGTGAAGCCTTCTTT.

This clonotype came up many times. The chain uses TRBV5-8 and TRBJ2-2; D is perhaps TRBD2 (5 bases). Germline CDR1 is SGHTS and CDR2 is YDEGEE. The CDR3 is made up of 13 amino acids. V shed 0 bases and J shed 11 bases, with 11 bases lying between them. CDR3 loop: CASSLVGESELFF. The CDR3 nucleotides read TGTGCCAGCAGCTTGGTTGGGGAGAGTGAGCTGTTTTTT.

The J gene is TRBJ1-1, the V gene TRBV5-4; TRBD1 agrees at 7 bases. This CDR3 has 15 amino acids. Trimming at V came to 0 bases and at J to 6 bases, leaving 8 bases not matched to a gene. Germline lookup yields CDR1 SGHNT and CDR2 YYREEE (reference sequence). In nucleotides, the CDR3 is TGTGCCAGCAGCTTGGGCACAGGGGTAGGGTCTGAAGCTTTCTTT. Its protein is CASSLGTGVGSEAFF. Full variable domain (rest looked up from reference TRBV5-4 and TRBJ1-1): ETGVTQSPTHLIKTRGQQVTLRCSSQSGHNTVSWYQQALGQGPQFIFQYYREEENGRGNFPPRFSGLQFPNYSSELNVNALELDDSALYLCASSLGTGVGSEAFFGQGTRLTVV.

The rearrangement joins TRBV10-1 to TRBJ1-5; D uncertain. V was cut by 3 bases and J by 0 bases, with 9 bases left in between. Germline loops: CDR1 WNHNN, CDR2 SYGVQD (reference sequence). This CDR3 contains 15 residues. The CDR3 loop reads CASSDALCSNQPQHF. CDR3 nucleotide sequence: TGCGCCAGCAGTGATGCACTGTGTAGCAATCAGCCCCAGCATTTT.

The table lists this clonotype with a few counts. The chain uses TRBV19 and TRBJ2-5, with D hard to call. V was shortened by 4 bases and J by 5 bases, with 14 bases between the two germline ends. Germline V gene lookup returns CDR1 LNHDA and CDR2 SQIVND (reference sequence). The CDR3 has 14 amino acids. The CDR3 spells CASSRAGDEETQYF. The CDR3 DNA follows: TGTGCCAGTAGTAGGGCAGGCGACGAGGAGACCCAGTACTTC.

This clonotype was recorded once. The chain carries TRBV20-1 and TRBJ1-3; tentative D call: TRBD1 (5 bases). CDR1 and CDR2 from the germline V gene are DFQATT and SNEGSKA (reference sequence). CDR3 length: 14 residues. V lost 0 bases to trimming and J lost 0 bases, with 6 bases between them. CDR3 region: CSAREGDSGNTIYF. The CDR3 DNA reads as TGCAGTGCTAGAGAAGGGGACTCTGGAAACACCATATATTTT.

The chain links TRBV12-3 or TRBV12-4 to TRBJ1-6; D is possibly TRBD1 (6 bases). This CDR3 has 15 amino acids. V lost 5 bases and J lost 2, with 10 bases in between. CDR3 coding DNA: TGTGCCAGCAGTCCGCGACAGGCCTATAATTCACCCCTCCACTTT. Its protein product is CASSPRQAYNSPLHF.

At least ten counts were recorded for this clonotype. V gene TRBV7-9 combines with J gene TRBJ1-2; D is ambiguous. Looked up from germline, CDR1 is SEHNR and CDR2 is FQNEAQ (reference sequence). The CDR3 is 13 amino acids. Trimming left V 5 bases short and J 0 bases short, with 7 bases between. The CDR3 region has the DNA TGTGCCAGCAGCCTGGAAACTAACTATGGCTACACCTTC. The encoded protein is CASSLETNYGYTF.

A word on this clonotype: At one end the junction does not follow the germline gene, possibly because of a read error. The V and J genes are TRBV6-5 and TRBJ1-1, with D possibly TRBD1 on 5 matching bases. The CDR3 extends over 13 amino acids. Germline CDR1 is MNHEY and CDR2 is SVGAGI. The CDR3 DNA is TGTGCCATCAGTTACGGGACCGCGCGAGAAGCCTTCTTT. Translation gives CAISYGTAREAFF.

The rearrangement links TRBV20-1 to TRBJ2-7; 7 bases are a match to TRBD2. This CDR3 contains 10 residues. J gave up 7 bases and V 3 bases, and 0 bases lay outside the gene matches. CDR1 is DFQATT, CDR2 SNEGSKA, per germline (reference sequence). CDR3 residues: CSASGGEQYF. CDR3 DNA: TGCAGTGCTAGCGGGGGGGAGCAGTACTTC.

The chain recombines TRBV12-3 or TRBV12-4 with TRBJ1-2; 7 nucleotides match TRBD1. This CDR3 is 14 amino acids long. V trimming: 6 bases; J trimming: 4 bases; junction bases outside the gene matches: 8. For the CDR3, the DNA is TGTGCCAGCAGAGACACGGGACAGCCCTATGGCTACACCTTC. It encodes CASRDTGQPYGYTF.

This clonotype turned up a few times. This chain joins TRBV19 and TRBJ1-5, with 11 bases lining up with TRBD1. The CDR3 is made up of 17 amino acids. Per the germline V gene, CDR1 is LNHDA and CDR2 is SQIVND (reference sequence). With 0 bases clipped from V and 4 bases from J, the junction kept 5 bases outside the gene matches. The CDR3 here is CASSIDAGTGGNQPQHF. The CDR3 DNA is TGTGCCAGTAGTATAGATGCCGGGACAGGGGGGAATCAGCCCCAGCATTTT. Using reference TRBV19 and TRBJ1-5 for the parts outside the CDR3, the full variable domain is DGGITQSPKYLFRKEGQNVTLSCEQNLNHDAMYWYRQDPGQGLRLIYYSQIVNDFQKGDIAEGYSVSREKKESFPLTVTSAQKNPTAFYLCASSIDAGTGGNQPQHFGDGTRLSIL.